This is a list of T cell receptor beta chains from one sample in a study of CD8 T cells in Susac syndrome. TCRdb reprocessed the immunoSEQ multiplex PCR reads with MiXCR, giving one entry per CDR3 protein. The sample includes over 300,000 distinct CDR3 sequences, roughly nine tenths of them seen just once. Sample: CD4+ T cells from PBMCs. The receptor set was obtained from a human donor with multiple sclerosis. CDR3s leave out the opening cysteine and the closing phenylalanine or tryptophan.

ASSARSTDTQY TRBJ2-3 TRBV7-9
AWSDGGAPSYNEQF TRBJ2-1 TRBV30
ASMEVAGGPLNEQF TRBJ2-1 TRBV7-3
AWSVQTVGL TRBJ2-1 TRBV30
ASTAGRSTDTQY TRBJ2-3 TRBV6-1
SARVAGQETQY TRBJ2-5 TRBV20-1
ASSSSGTSKTQY TRBJ2-5 TRBV7-9
ASSFGAQGPLTGELF TRBJ2-2 TRBV7-2
ASSETGRETQY TRBJ2-5 TRBV10-1
ASSDSRETQY TRBJ2-5 TRBV2
ASSLNGDQPQH TRBJ1-5 TRBV12-3/TRBV12-4
SVEDRRAGSAF TRBJ1-1 TRBV29-1
SASARVVEAF TRBJ1-1 TRBV20-1
ASSIRRSGYT TRBJ1-2 TRBV7-9
ASSPRQGLNSPLH TRBJ1-6 TRBV5-1
ASSPGPQIEQF TRBJ2-1 TRBV5-6
SASGGVNTEAF TRBJ1-1 TRBV20-1
ASARLDSTDTQY TRBJ2-3 TRBV11-3
SVGRGQNEQY TRBJ2-7 TRBV29-1
ASSLGGGGWGQAEAF TRBJ1-1 TRBV5-6
ASSKQHSGNTIY TRBJ1-3 TRBV2
ATHPRTGVNTEAF TRBJ1-1 TRBV28
ASSPPGLRENEQF TRBJ2-1 TRBV18
ASRPWKEETQY TRBJ2-5 TRBV6-1
AWTPGLPYNEQF TRBJ2-1 TRBV30
ASSLRSGIYEQY TRBJ2-7 TRBV5-1
ASSSRDSYEQY TRBJ2-7 TRBV18
ASSRFGLRDTEAF TRBJ1-1 TRBV12-3/TRBV12-4
ASGRGGPSTDTQY TRBJ2-3 TRBV6-5
ASSFGPNSYNEQF TRBJ2-1 TRBV7-2
SARTASGTPYEQY TRBJ2-7 TRBV20-1
AWSVGAVPQH TRBJ1-5 TRBV30
ASSLDPSPDYGYT TRBJ1-2 TRBV5-1
ASSFTQATNYGYT TRBJ1-2 TRBV7-8
ASSGLVGTGELF TRBJ2-2 TRBV5-1
ASSAGQVGETQY TRBJ2-5 TRBV18
SVASGANTGELF TRBJ2-2 TRBV29-1
ASREGTPGGTEAF TRBJ1-1 TRBV2
ASSLFIRRAGRYNGQF TRBJ2-1 TRBV5-6
ASSSERSSYEQY TRBJ2-7 TRBV6-6
ASSLGLAGGHYYNEQF TRBJ2-1 TRBV5-1
SVTTSGRGNEQF TRBJ2-1 TRBV29-1